These 24 T cell receptor beta chains were all obtained from the same sample, sequenced in a study of T cell repertoires in cytomegalovirus infection. Using its own MiXCR run on the reads, TCRdb lists one record per CDR3 protein. Of some 700,000 distinct CDR3 sequences listed, 35% to 45% were seen once; the top ten hold around 2.8%. Specimen: PBMCs. Source of these receptors: a human donor in good health (CMV status not recorded). Some clones in this sample may be carry-over from other donors' samples.

V gene TRBV29-1 combines with J gene TRBJ2-3; 8 nucleotides align to TRBD2. CDR1 and CDR2 (germline): SQVTM, ANQGSEA. This CDR3 is 15 amino acids long. Germline trimming cut 6 bases from V and 3 bases from J; bases unmatched to any gene: 11. The CDR3 reads CSVKSAGGDTDTQYF. Written as DNA, the CDR3 is TGCAGCGTCAAAAGCGCGGGAGGAGATACAGATACGCAGTATTTT.

The V call is TRBV19, the J call TRBJ2-1, with TRBD2 identical over 13 bases. Germline assignment: CDR1 LNHDA and CDR2 SQIVND (reference sequence). V shed 9 bases, J shed 9 bases, and the junction held 8 bases outside the gene matches. The length of the CDR3 is 14 residues. The CDR3, as DNA: TGTGCCAGCCAACTAGCGGGAGGGCCCTCTGAGCAGTTCTTC. Translation gives CASQLAGGPSEQFF. Drawing the rest from reference TRBV19 and TRBJ2-1, the complete variable domain is DGGITQSPKYLFRKEGQNVTLSCEQNLNHDAMYWYRQDPGQGLRLIYYSQIVNDFQKGDIAEGYSVSREKKESFPLTVTSAQKNPTAFYLCASQLAGGPSEQFFGPGTRLTVL.

This clonotype was seen repeatedly, ten times or more. The gene calls are TRBV7-2 and TRBJ1-6; D gene uncertain. The germline gives CDR1 SGHTA, CDR2 FQGNSA. This CDR3 region has 13 residues. Trimming stripped 1 base from V and 9 bases from J, with 7 bases between. The chain's CDR3 is CASSLDRTSPLHF. The CDR3 DNA is TGTGCCAGCAGCTTAGATCGGACTTCACCCCTCCACTTT.

This chain joins TRBV12-3 or TRBV12-4 and TRBJ2-3, with a weak D call TRBD1 (5 bases). V was pared by 3 bases and J by 0 bases, with 10 bases between. The CDR3 consists of 15 residues. CDR3 nucleotides: TGTGCCAGCAGTTTCTCAGGGTTAAGCACAGATACGCAGTATTTT. Protein: CASSFSGLSTDTQYF.

J is TRBJ2-7 and V is TRBV6-1, with D tentatively TRBD1 or TRBD2 (5 bases each). This CDR3 spans 15 amino acids. The ends were cut back, 5 bases at V and 4 bases at J, with 18 bases in the middle. In germline, CDR1 is MNHNS, CDR2 SASEGT. CDR3 sequence reads: CASSTFGTRIYEQYF. CDR3 sequence (DNA): TGTGCCAGCAGTACCTTCGGGACGCGCATATACGAGCAGTACTTC.

This clonotype was detected a few times. The V gene is TRBV7-2, the J gene TRBJ2-7; TRBD2 aligns across 8 bases. This CDR3 has 15 residues. The germline gives CDR1 SGHTA, CDR2 FQGNSA. J lost 0 bases, V lost 1 base, and 2 bases had no gene match. This CDR3 is CASSLERGRSYEQYF. The CDR3 region has the DNA TGTGCCAGCAGCTTAGAGCGGGGGCGCTCCTACGAGCAGTACTTC.

This clonotype was found a few times. The rearrangement links TRBV6-2 or TRBV6-3 to TRBJ1-5; no clear D. The CDR3 is made up of 15 amino acids. Germline V lookup: CDR1 MNHEY, CDR2 SVGEGT. The ends were cut back, 6 bases at V and 0 bases at J, with 12 bases in the middle. The CDR3 reads CASSLQSYSNQPQHF. The CDR3 coding sequence is TGTGCCAGCAGCCTACAGTCTTATAGCAATCAGCCCCAGCATTTT.

The V gene is TRBV28, the J gene TRBJ1-1; a possible D gene is TRBD1 (5 bases). The CDR3 loop spans 12 amino acids. CDR1 and CDR2 (germline): MDHEN, SYDVKM. Between the trimmed V and J ends, which lost 7 bases and 6 bases, there was a span of 12 bases. The CDR3 loop reads CASTLWGSEAFF. The CDR3 coding sequence is TGTGCCAGCACCCTGTGGGGGTCTGAAGCTTTCTTT. Combining the CDR3 with reference TRBV28 and TRBJ1-1 gives the whole variable domain DVKVTQSSRYLVKRTGEKVFLECVQDMDHENMFWYRQDPGLGLRLIYFSYDVKMKEKGDIPEGYSVSREKKERFSLILESASTNQTSMYLCASTLWGSEAFFGQGTRLTVV.

This clonotype has a handful of counts. The V call is TRBV24-1, the J call TRBJ1-1; D uncertain. This CDR3 is built from 15 residues. The V and J ends lost 3 bases and 5 bases respectively, with 15 bases between them. CDR1 and CDR2 from the germline V gene are KGHDR and SFDVKD. This CDR3 reads CATSDPGSGMTEAFF. In nucleotides, the CDR3 is TGTGCCACCAGTGATCCTGGGTCTGGAATGACTGAAGCTTTCTTT.

The chain carries TRBV6-1 and TRBJ2-3; TRBD2 agrees at 11 bases. V trimming: 2 bases; J trimming: 2 bases; junction bases outside the gene matches: 3. Germline CDR1 is MNHNS and CDR2 is SASEGT. CDR3 size: 16 residues. CDR3 in amino acids: CASSETSGGYTDTQYF. The DNA for the CDR3 is TGTGCCAGCAGTGAAACTAGCGGGGGTTACACAGATACGCAGTATTTT.

This clonotype came up once. This sequence joins TRBV24-1 and TRBJ2-5; 8 nucleotides line up with TRBD1. V trimming: 4 bases; J trimming: 2 bases; junction bases outside the gene matches: 5. The CDR3 runs to 15 residues. From germline, CDR1 is KGHDR and CDR2 SFDVKD. The CDR3 region is CATSEGTGRQETQYF. The CDR3 DNA reads as TGTGCCACCAGTGAGGGGACAGGCCGGCAAGAGACCCAGTACTTC.

A note on this clonotype: The CDR3 carries no conserved terminal phenylalanine or tryptophan, so it likely arises from a read error. Because the CDR3's place on the DNA is in doubt, the DNA is left out and the CDR3 is given as listed by TCRdb. V and J are TRBV6-6 and TRBJ1-5; the table gives TRBD1 as D, unverified against the DNA. The germline gives CDR1 MNHNY, CDR2 SVGAGI (reference sequence). The CDR3 is made up of 13 amino acids, end residues included. The CDR3 loop is CASSNRGTEPPHC.

This clonotype was detected many times. The J gene is TRBJ2-7, the V gene TRBV7-8; D not resolved. The CDR3 consists of 14 residues. The V gene's germline CDR1 is SGHVS and CDR2 FQNEAQ. Trimming removed 1 base from V and 1 base from J, with 8 bases in between. The CDR3 bases are TGTGCCAGCAGCTTAGGAGCCGGGTCCTACGAGCAGTACTTC. It translates to CASSLGAGSYEQYF.

The CDR3 region is CASSSRQDQNTEAFF. The CDR3 DNA reads TGTGCCAGTAGTTCCAGACAGGACCAGAACACTGAAGCTTTCTTT. This rearrangement joins TRBV19 to TRBJ1-1, with D perhaps TRBD1 (6 bases). The CDR3 totals 15 residues. Germline V gene sequence: CDR1 LNHDA, CDR2 SQIVND (reference sequence). Trimming left V 5 bases short and J 1 base short, with 14 bases between. Filled out from reference TRBV19 and TRBJ1-1, the complete variable domain reads DGGITQSPKYLFRKEGQNVTLSCEQNLNHDAMYWYRQDPGQGLRLIYYSQIVNDFQKGDIAEGYSVSREKKESFPLTVTSAQKNPTAFYLCASSSRQDQNTEAFFGQGTRLTVV.

This clonotype was found a few times. V and J are TRBV27 and TRBJ1-5; D gene uncertain. Germline assignment: CDR1 MNHEY and CDR2 SMNVEV (reference sequence). The CDR3 extends over 16 amino acids. The ends were cut back, 6 bases at V and 3 bases at J, with 18 bases in the middle. DNA of the CDR3: TGTGCCAGCAGCAGCCGGCCAGGACGGTACAATCAGCCCCAGCATTTT. Translation: CASSSRPGRYNQPQHF.

The chain combines TRBV6-8 with TRBJ1-1; no firm D call. Between the trimmed V and J ends, which lost 7 bases and 4 bases, there was a span of 19 bases. Germline CDR1 MNHGY, CDR2 SAAAGT. The CDR3 runs to 15 residues. CDR3 nucleotide sequence: TGTGCCAGCACCTCGGAAGTTGGGGTTGCCACTGAAGCTTTCTTT. This sequence encodes CASTSEVGVATEAFF.

This clonotype appeared a few times. J is TRBJ2-1 and V is TRBV6-6, with 11 bases that match TRBD2. Per germline, CDR1 MNHNY and CDR2 SVGAGI (reference sequence). This CDR3 is built from 15 residues. Trimming removed 5 bases from V and 9 bases from J; junction bases left unmatched: 9. The chain's CDR3 is CASSASSGRSGEQFF. In DNA, the CDR3 is TGTGCCAGCAGTGCATCTAGCGGGAGGTCGGGTGAGCAGTTCTTC.

Only a few counts were recorded for this clonotype. J is TRBJ2-2 and V is TRBV5-1; D unclear. CDR1 and CDR2 (germline): SGHRS, YFSETQ. The length of the CDR3 is 16 residues. With 2 bases removed from V and 1 base from J, the gap between germline ends came to 12 bases. The CDR3 sequence: CASSLIRVGNTGELFF. As DNA, the CDR3 is TGCGCCAGCAGCTTAATTCGCGTCGGGAACACCGGGGAGCTGTTTTTT.

Regarding this clonotype: The final CDR3 position lacks the conserved phenylalanine or tryptophan, pointing to a likely read error. The chain uses TRBV2 and TRBJ1-2; D perhaps matches TRBD1 (6 bases). This CDR3 is 11 amino acids long. The germline CDR1 and CDR2 sequences are SNHLY and FYNNEI. V was pared by 7 bases and J by 10 bases, with 13 bases between. CDR3 bases: TGTGCCAGCAATCAAGGGGGGGACTACACCCTC. It codes for CASNQGGDYTL.

The CDR3 DNA is TGTGCCAGCAGCCCGGACCATTACGAGCAGTACTTC. This sequence encodes CASSPDHYEQYF. The chain employs TRBV7-6 and TRBJ2-7; D uncertain. V lost 5 bases and J 4 bases, leaving 9 bases between the germline ends. Germline V lookup: CDR1 SGHVS, CDR2 FNYEAQ. CDR3 length: 12 residues. Full variable domain (missing parts from reference TRBV7-6 and TRBJ2-7): GAGVSQSPRYKVTKRGQDVALRCDPISGHVSLYWYRQALGQGPEFLTYFNYEAQQDKSGLPNDRFSAERPEGSISTLTIQRTEQRDSAMYRCASSPDHYEQYFGPGTRLTVT.

This clonotype was seen many times. The chain carries TRBV7-2 and TRBJ2-3, with D maybe TRBD1 (7 bases). V dropped 0 bases and J dropped 8 bases, with 18 bases sitting between them. This CDR3 has 16 amino acids. CDR1 and CDR2 (germline): SGHTA, FQGNSA. CDR3 nucleotides: TGTGCCAGCAGCTTAGCGCCCTGGCAGGGGGGCGGTACGCAGTATTTT. It translates to CASSLAPWQGGGTQYF.

This clonotype was recorded at least ten times. The chain employs TRBV2 and TRBJ2-2; 12 bases map to TRBD2. Germline V gene data show CDR1 as SNHLY and CDR2 as FYNNEI. CDR3 length equals 14 residues. J gave up 6 bases and V 7 bases, and 3 bases lay outside the gene matches. The DNA of the CDR3 is TGTGCCAGCACGACTAGCGGGAGTCCCGGGGAGCTGTTTTTT. The encoded protein is CASTTSGSPGELFF. Full variable domain (missing parts from reference TRBV2 and TRBJ2-2): EPEVTQTPSHQVTQMGQEVILRCVPISNHLYFYWYRQILGQKVEFLVSFYNNEISEKSEIFDDQFSVERPDGSNFTLKIRSTKLEDSAMYFCASTTSGSPGELFFGEGSRLTVL.

At least ten counts were recorded for this clonotype. The chain uses TRBV7-8 and TRBJ2-7; D is tentatively TRBD1 or TRBD2 (6 bases each). In germline, CDR1 is SGHVS, CDR2 FQNEAQ. The CDR3 covers 17 residues. The V and J ends lost 5 bases and 1 base respectively, with 21 bases between them. The CDR3 sequence is CASSPLGGTSPSYEQYF. In nucleotides, the CDR3 is TGTGCCAGCAGCCCACTTGGCGGGACATCGCCTTCCTACGAGCAGTACTTC.

This sequence joins TRBV6-5 and TRBJ1-1, with D possibly TRBD1 on 5 matching bases. Germline V gene sequence: CDR1 MNHEY, CDR2 SVGAGI. Trimming pared 2 bases from V and 4 bases from J, leaving 11 bases between. This CDR3 comprises 14 residues. The CDR3 loop is CASSYHGGGTEAFF. The CDR3 DNA sequence: TGTGCCAGCAGTTACCATGGGGGTGGCACTGAAGCTTTCTTT.